A single sample gave rise to the 23 T cell receptor beta chains below, sequenced in a study of blood T cell repertoires in COVID-19. Profiled with immunoSEQ multiplex PCR; TCRdb holds only in-frame clones, not every one. In the table there are about 34,000 clones, 81% of which are singletons. Sequencing was done on a sample of peripheral blood. All receptors come from a man between 70 and 80 years old with COVID-19, enrolled during active disease.

The chain uses TRBV5-1 and TRBJ2-5; D possibly corresponds to TRBD2 (6 bases). The germline V gene has CDR1 SGHRS and CDR2 YFSETQ. Trimming removed 0 bases from V and 1 base from J, with 10 bases in between. CDR3 length: 15 residues. The CDR3 loop is CASSLAPGVQETQYF. CDR3 nucleotide sequence: TGCGCCAGCAGCTTGGCCCCGGGAGTCCAAGAGACCCAGTACTTC. The variable domain in full, with the rest retrieved from reference TRBV5-1 and TRBJ2-5, is KAGVTQTPRYLIKTRGQQVTLSCSPISGHRSVSWYQQTPGQGLQFLFEYFSETQRNKGNFPGRFSGRQFSNSRSEMNVSTLELGDSALYLCASSLAPGVQETQYFGPGTRLLVL.

The gene calls are TRBV6-2 or TRBV6-3 and TRBJ2-5, with TRBD2 matching 7 bases. This CDR3 is built from 14 residues. After removal of 1 base from V and 5 bases from J, the junction contained 4 bases not matched to a gene. Per germline, CDR1 MNHEY and CDR2 SVGEGT. The CDR3 protein is CASSYWREFETQYF. The CDR3 bases are TGTGCCAGCAGTTACTGGCGGGAGTTCGAGACCCAGTACTTC.

The gene calls are TRBV5-1 and TRBJ1-1; no reliable D call. There are 16 residues in the CDR3. The germline gives CDR1 SGHRS, CDR2 YFSETQ. V lost 7 bases and J 0 bases, leaving 19 bases between the germline ends. This CDR3 reads CASCRGAGGMNTEAFF. For the CDR3, the DNA is TGCGCCAGCTGCCGAGGAGCAGGCGGGATGAACACTGAAGCTTTCTTT.

The CDR3 nucleotides read TGCGCCAGCAGCGCAACAGGGCCCCAAGAGACCCAGTACTTC. As protein: CASSATGPQETQYF. The V call is TRBV5-1, the J call TRBJ2-5; D may be TRBD1 (6 bases). This CDR3 has 14 residues. Trimming took off 4 bases at V and 1 base at J, with 11 bases between the two ends. CDR1 and CDR2 from the germline V gene are SGHRS and YFSETQ.

The chain is built from TRBV5-6 and TRBJ2-7; a weak D match, TRBD2 (6 bases). The CDR3 is 15 residues long. V was trimmed by 3 bases and J by 6 bases, leaving 19 bases between them. Germline lookup yields CDR1 SGHDT and CDR2 YYEEEE. The CDR3 sequence: CASSSLTSRRPEQYF. The CDR3 nucleotides read TGTGCCAGCAGCTCTTTGACTAGTCGAAGGCCCGAGCAGTACTTC.

The chain carries TRBV6-6 and TRBJ1-2, with 9 bases that match TRBD1. Germline CDR1 reads MNHNY; CDR2 reads SVGAGI (reference sequence). Trimming removed 5 bases from V and 3 bases from J; junction bases left unmatched: 7. CDR3 size: 15 residues. This CDR3 is CASSRPGQGDYGYTF. DNA for the CDR3: TGTGCCAGCAGTCGCCCGGGACAGGGAGACTATGGCTACACCTTC.

This clone was seen a handful of times. The J gene is TRBJ2-1, the V gene TRBV7-9, with 9 positions matching TRBD2. The trim removed 1 base at V and 5 bases at J, leaving 6 bases unmatched. Germline V CDR1 and CDR2: SEHNR, FQNEAQ (reference sequence). This CDR3 comprises 16 residues. CDR3 residues: CASSLGLAGTNNEQFF. CDR3 coding DNA: TGTGCCAGCAGCTTAGGGCTAGCGGGGACTAACAATGAGCAGTTCTTC.

J is TRBJ2-7 and V is TRBV6-4; the D is unclear. Looked up from germline, CDR1 is MRHNA and CDR2 is SNTAGT. The CDR3 consists of 16 residues. Trimming cost V 3 bases and J 1 base, with 16 bases left between them. CDR3 sequence (DNA): TGTGCCAGCAGTGAAGCTAGTGTGGTCGTTTCCTACGAGCAGTACTTC. Encoded protein: CASSEASVVVSYEQYF.

CDR3 sequence reads: CASSARGRRETQYF. The CDR3 nucleotides are TGTGCCAGCAGCGCCAGGGGGAGACGGGAGACCCAGTACTTC. The chain links TRBV11-3 to TRBJ2-5; 7 bases fit TRBD1. Germline V gene data show CDR1 as SGHNT and CDR2 as YENEEA. With 5 bases clipped from V and 5 bases from J, the junction kept 8 bases outside the gene matches. The CDR3 is 14 amino acids. The variable domain in full, completed from reference TRBV11-3 and TRBJ2-5, reads EAGVVQSPRYKIIEKKQPVAFWCNPISGHNTLYWYLQNLGQGPELLIRYENEEAVDDSQLPKDRFSAERLKGVDSTLKIQPAELGDSAVYLCASSARGRRETQYFGPGTRLLVL.

The V gene is TRBV4-2, the J gene TRBJ2-1; 8 bases map to TRBD2. CDR1 and CDR2 from the germline V gene are LGHNA and YNFKEQ. CDR3 size: 19 residues. The V gene end was trimmed by 1 base and the J gene end by 0 bases; junction bases not matched to a gene: 11. In DNA, the CDR3 is TGTGCCAGCAGCCAAGGAGGGGCGGGAGGCTCGAGCTCCTACAATGAGCAGTTCTTC. Translation: CASSQGGAGGSSSYNEQFF.

The chain joins TRBV27 to TRBJ2-7; weak D call: TRBD1 (7 bases). V lost 6 bases and J lost 3, with 15 bases in between. This CDR3 spans 14 amino acids. CDR1 and CDR2 from the germline V gene are MNHEY and SMNVEV (reference sequence). The CDR3 DNA reads TGTGCCAGCAGGACAGGGACTTCAGGCTACGAGCAGTACTTC. Its protein product is CASRTGTSGYEQYF.

This rearrangement joins TRBV27 to TRBJ2-3; D ambiguous. V was trimmed by 1 base and J by 6 bases, leaving 5 bases between them. This CDR3 is 12 amino acids long. Germline CDR1 and CDR2: MNHEY and SMNVEV (reference sequence). Here the CDR3 DNA reads TGTGCCAGCAGTTTATTGGGCGATACGCAGTATTTT. The encoded protein is CASSLLGDTQYF.

The chain has TRBV3-1 (or the pseudogene TRBV3-2) and TRBJ1-6; D gene uncertain. CDR1 and CDR2 (germline): LGHDT, YNNKEL (reference sequence). The V end was cut by 1 base, the J end by 0 bases, with 13 bases between. The CDR3 totals 18 residues. As DNA, the CDR3 is TGTGCCAGCAGCCAAGGTCAGGCCCTTAGCTCCTATAATTCACCCCTCCACTTT. Encoded protein: CASSQGQALSSYNSPLHF.

In this sample, this clone turned up once. V gene TRBV11-1 combines with J gene TRBJ2-7, with 8 bases that match TRBD1. The trim removed 2 bases at V and 6 bases at J, leaving 6 bases unmatched. CDR1 SGHAT and CDR2 FQDESV come from the germline V gene (reference sequence). There are 14 residues in the CDR3. Here the CDR3 DNA reads TGTGCCAGCAGCTTAAGGACAGGGACGGCCGAGCAGTACTTC. Protein product: CASSLRTGTAEQYF.

The CDR3 reads CSVAASALMYEQFF. CDR3 in DNA: TGCAGCGTTGCGGCTAGCGCGTTAATGTATGAGCAGTTCTTC. This sequence joins TRBV29-1 and TRBJ2-1; weak D call: TRBD2 (6 bases). The CDR3 sequence is 14 residues long. CDR1 and CDR2 (germline): SQVTM, ANQGSEA. V gave up 4 bases and J gave up 8 bases, with 18 bases separating them.

V usage is TRBV19 and J usage is TRBJ2-1; 7 bases match TRBD2. The trim removed 3 bases at V and 12 bases at J, leaving 5 bases unmatched. Per the germline V gene, CDR1 is LNHDA and CDR2 is SQIVND (reference sequence). This CDR3 is 12 amino acids long. The CDR3 spells CASSMGLAGQFF. The DNA for the CDR3 is TGTGCCAGTAGTATGGGATTAGCGGGGCAGTTCTTC.

This chain links TRBV5-6 with TRBJ2-7; possible D gene TRBD1, 5 bases. Germline loops: CDR1 SGHDT, CDR2 YYEEEE. The CDR3 totals 15 residues. V was pared by 0 bases and J by 2 bases, with 12 bases between. DNA of the CDR3: TGTGCCAGCAGCTTGGAAGGGGCTTTTACCTACGAGCAGTACTTC. It specifies CASSLEGAFTYEQYF.

The rearrangement links TRBV28 to TRBJ2-7; D remains ambiguous. The germline V and J ends were trimmed by 3 bases and 1 base, with 13 bases remaining between them. Germline V CDR1 and CDR2: MDHEN, SYDVKM. This CDR3 has 15 amino acids. As DNA, the CDR3 is TGTGCCAGCAGTTTCGCCGATTTGACTTCCTACGAGCAGTACTTC. It yields the protein CASSFADLTSYEQYF.

The chain employs TRBV10-3 and TRBJ1-5; TRBD1 agrees at 7 bases. Germline trimming cut 10 bases from V and 9 bases from J; bases unmatched to any gene: 12. From germline, CDR1 is ENHRY and CDR2 SYGVKD. CDR3 length: 13 amino acids. DNA of the CDR3: TGTGCCACCCAGGGGGGCGACAGGCGGCCCCAGCATTTT. Translated: CATQGGDRRPQHF.

CDR3 amino acids: CASSLEEVIRQPSGNTIYF. The DNA for the CDR3 is TGCGCCAGCAGCTTGGAAGAGGTTATTAGACAGCCCTCTGGAAACACCATATATTTT. The chain employs TRBV5-1 and TRBJ1-3; tentatively, D is TRBD1 (5 bases). CDR1 and CDR2 from the germline V gene are SGHRS and YFSETQ. This CDR3 is 19 amino acids long. The V end was cut by 0 bases, the J end by 0 bases, with 19 bases between.

The chain has TRBV5-6 and TRBJ2-7; D is perhaps TRBD1 (7 bases). The germline V gene encodes CDR1 SGHDT and CDR2 YYEEEE. Trimming took 4 bases from V and 4 from J, leaving 18 bases between them. This CDR3 is 15 amino acids long. CDR3 loop: CASSGGGLGRYEQYF. The CDR3, as DNA: TGTGCCAGCAGCGGAGGGGGCTTAGGAAGATACGAGCAGTACTTC.

This chain uses TRBV9 with TRBJ1-2; possibly TRBD1 for D (6 bases). The CDR3 is 15 amino acids. Germline CDR1 reads SGDLS; CDR2 reads YYNGEE. Trimming took off 4 bases at V and 4 bases at J, with 17 bases between the two ends. In DNA form, the CDR3 reads TGTGCCAGCAGCCCCCGGACAGCTGAAACCTATGGCTACACCTTC. Translation: CASSPRTAETYGYTF.

V usage is TRBV7-3 and J usage is TRBJ1-1; the D gene is possibly TRBD1 (5 bases). The length of the CDR3 is 13 residues. V lost 4 bases and J lost 1, with 7 bases in between. The germline V gene encodes CDR1 SGHTA and CDR2 FQGTGA. This CDR3 is CASSSTGNTEAFF. The DNA of the CDR3 is TGTGCCAGCAGCTCTACAGGGAACACTGAAGCTTTCTTT.